This entry describes one T cell receptor (beta chain). Its target is unknown. This entry is derived from a study of siplizumab effects on memory and regulatory T cells. Points from the study as a whole: Unstimulated subsets contained matches for only a minor fraction of alloreactive clones.

Germline V gene sequence: CDR1 SGDLS, CDR2 YYNGEE. The V gene lost 0 bases and the J gene lost 7 bases, with 14 bases spanning the gap. This CDR3 is built from 15 residues. Only in-frame clones appear in the TCRdb table, and some are missing; sequencing was by immunoSEQ multiplex PCR. The sample consists of roughly 120,000 clones, roughly 94% of them appearing once. This receptor was obtained from a human donor in good health. This chain connects TRBV9 to TRBJ2-1; the D gene is possibly TRBD2 (6 bases). Source material: non-Treg CD4+ T cells sorted from blood. The CDR3 is CASSVGASEGNEQFF. In DNA, the CDR3 is TGTGCCAGCAGCGTAGGGGCTAGCGAGGGAAATGAGCAGTTCTTC.